A selection of T cell receptor beta chains follows, all from one sample in a study of naive and memory T cell subsets. TCRdb redid the calling of the UMI-ligation and nested PCR reads with MiXCR, one entry per CDR3 protein. This sample yields some 110,000 distinct CDR3 sequences, of which roughly 32% are seen a single time; approximately 0.9% belongs to the top ten. Sequencing was performed on central memory CD4+ T cells from blood. The receptors come from a human donor in good health. The CDR3 runs from the conserved cysteine through the conserved F or W. A D gene is named only where the DNA matches it firmly. Rows may omit the clone size; those that give it use once, few, many or a size class.

v_gene	j_gene	abundance	d_gene	len	CDR3nt	CDR3aa
TRBV5-1	TRBJ2-7	.	TRBD1	13	TGCGCCAGCAGCCCCTCCCGACAGGGTCAGCAGTACTTC	CASSPSRQGQQYF
TRBV29-1	TRBJ1-4	.	.	13	TGCAGCGTTGGGTGGGCAACTAATGAAAAACTGTTTTTT	CSVGWATNEKLFF
TRBV5-1	TRBJ1-2	.	TRBD1	19	TGCGCCAGCAGCTTGGTCCCGACAGGGGGCGCCCGCAGTGATCTTGGCTACACCTTC	CASSLVPTGGARSDLGYTF
TRBV4-2	TRBJ2-3	.	.	15	TGTGCCAGCAGCTCCGGGACTCAAGAGGCAGATACGCAGTATTTT	CASSSGTQEADTQYF
TRBV6-2/TRBV6-3	TRBJ2-1	once	.	13	TGTGCCAGCAGTTCTTTAGCAGGGTATGAGCAGTTCTTC	CASSSLAGYEQFF
TRBV10-2	TRBJ1-6	.	.	13	TGCGCCAGCAGTGTTTCAGAAAATTCACCCCTCCACTTT	CASSVSENSPLHF
TRBV5-1	TRBJ1-2	.	.	15	TGCGCCAGCAGCTTGGACCCAGCGAAGAGCTATGGCTACACCTTC	CASSLDPAKSYGYTF
TRBV12-3/TRBV12-4	TRBJ2-5	.	.	15	TGTGCCAGCAGGTCCGGGGCACCGGGACAAGAGACCCAGTACTTC	CASRSGAPGQETQYF
TRBV2	TRBJ2-7	.	TRBD2	15	TGTGCCAGCAGTGGGGCGGTAGCGGGAGCCAACGAGCAGTACTTC	CASSGAVAGANEQYF
TRBV6-2/TRBV6-3	TRBJ1-1	.	.	14	TGTGCCAGCAGCACCGGACGGATGAACACTGAAGCTTTCTTT	CASSTGRMNTEAFF
TRBV6-5	TRBJ2-7	.	.	14	TGTGCCAGCAGCAGGGGGGCGGCCTCGGGCGAGCAGTACTTC	CASSRGAASGEQYF
TRBV9	TRBJ2-1	.	TRBD2	15	TGTGCCAGCAGCGTAGCACTAGCGGATAACAATGAGCAGTTCTTC	CASSVALADNNEQFF
TRBV28	TRBJ1-2	.	TRBD1	15	TGTGCCAGCAGTTTAGGGGGGCAGGGGGCTTTGGGCTACACCTTC	CASSLGGQGALGYTF
TRBV20-1	TRBJ2-5	.	TRBD2	14	TGCAGTGCTTTGCCCCTAGCGGGACAAGAGACCCAGTACTTC	CSALPLAGQETQYF
TRBV20-1	TRBJ1-1	.	.	12	TGCAGTGCAGTCTTTCCGGGCACTGAAGCTTTCTTT	CSAVFPGTEAFF
TRBV7-2	TRBJ1-5	.	TRBD1	14	TGTGCCAGCAGCCAAAGGACAGGGAATCAGCCCCAGCATTTT	CASSQRTGNQPQHF
TRBV7-9	TRBJ2-3	few	TRBD1	18	TGTGCCAGCAGCTTAAGGCCGGGACAGGGGCCCTCCACAGATACGCAGTATTTT	CASSLRPGQGPSTDTQYF
TRBV20-1	TRBJ2-1	.	.	12	TGCAGTGCCACGAGCACTCACAATGAGCAGTTCTTC	CSATSTHNEQFF
TRBV6-1	TRBJ1-5	few	.	14	TGTGCCAGCAGTTTTGAGGGCTACAATCAGCCCCAGCATTTT	CASSFEGYNQPQHF
TRBV7-6	TRBJ2-7	few	.	11	TGTGCCAGCAGCTCGGGGTCCGAGCAGTACTTC	CASSSGSEQYF
TRBV7-3	TRBJ2-3	.	.	15	TGTGCCAGCAGCTTATATGGGGGGCGGACAGATACGCAGTATTTT	CASSLYGGRTDTQYF
TRBV11-2	TRBJ2-1	.	.	14	TGTGCCAGCAGCTTGGGTGGGTATGGGAATGAGCAGTTCTTC	CASSLGGYGNEQFF